This T cell receptor beta chain was sequenced during a study of T-cell memory formation after mild COVID-19. Overall study context: Clustering of TCRs was largely donor specific. Study-level findings and limits: Pre-infection memory showed some responding clones, and this suggested that cross-reactive memory joined. Those CD4+ clones that contracted were mainly in CM and EM (CD8+ ones in EMRA).

This clonotype was recorded a few times. The target antigen is unknown. Barcoded TCR alpha and TCR beta cDNA libraries with UMIs came from 5'RACE using constant-segment primers. MiXCR, applied by TCRdb to the 5' RACE reads, yields one record per CDR3 protein. There are about 600,000 distinct CDR3 sequences in the sample; roughly a fifth occur only once, and about 8.7% lies in the top ten. The CDR3 is 11 residues long. V was clipped by 3 bases and J by 6 bases, with 8 bases between them. Per the germline V gene, CDR1 is DFQATT and CDR2 is SNEGSKA (reference sequence). This chain links TRBV20-1 with TRBJ1-1; D is perhaps TRBD1 (5 bases). The sample was PBMCs or a T cell subset sorted from them (not recorded which). This TCR came from an adult woman who had mild COVID-19 (a few samples of this study predate the infection). Cell type and time point are not known. In nucleotides, the CDR3 is TGCAGTGCTAGCGACAGAGCTGAAGCTTTCTTT. Its translation is CSASDRAEAFF.